This entry lists 19 T cell receptor beta chains sequenced from one sample in a study of cytomegalovirus exposure and HLA in healthy donors. Researchers ran the PCR with 60 Vbeta and 13 Jbeta primers. Sequenced by immunoSEQ multiplex PCR; TCRdb stores in-frame clones only, minus some. The sample records approximately 220,000 clones, 60% to 80% being singletons. The specimen was PBMCs. These receptors were obtained from a woman younger than 45 in good health and CMV-seronegative.

This clone has only a few counts. The chain couples TRBV4-1 to TRBJ2-7; 9 nucleotides match TRBD2. CDR1 is MGHRA, CDR2 YSYEKL, per germline. The V gene end was trimmed by 4 bases and the J gene end by 2 bases; junction bases not matched to a gene: 0. CDR3 length: 13 amino acids. CDR3 bases: TGCGCCAGCAGCCGCGGGGGGGCCTACGAGCAGTACTTC. It specifies CASSRGGAYEQYF.

The chain carries TRBV2 and TRBJ1-1, with 11 bases lining up with TRBD1. There are 16 residues in the CDR3. CDR1 and CDR2 (germline): SNHLY, FYNNEI. The V segment lost 1 base and the J segment 2 bases; nucleotides outside the gene matches: 3. The CDR3 DNA is TGTGCCAGCAGTGAAGAAGGGACAGGGGGAAACACTGAAGCTTTCTTT. It specifies CASSEEGTGGNTEAFF.

The J gene is TRBJ1-1, the V gene TRBV18, with D tentatively TRBD1 (5 bases). Germline loops: CDR1 KGHSH, CDR2 LQKENI. This CDR3 region has 15 residues. Deletions cut 3 bases from V and 3 bases from J, with 14 bases between. The CDR3 sequence: CASSPSTADYTEAFF. CDR3 DNA sequence: TGTGCCAGCTCACCTTCGACAGCTGATTACACTGAAGCTTTCTTT.

The chain carries TRBV7-2 and TRBJ2-2, with TRBD2 as a possible D gene (5 bases). The ends were cut back, 5 bases at V and 0 bases at J, with 13 bases in the middle. Germline V gives CDR1 SGHTA, CDR2 FQGNSA. The CDR3 consists of 16 residues. This chain's CDR3 is CASSARSGANTGELFF. DNA for the CDR3: TGTGCCAGCAGCGCCCGCAGCGGAGCGAACACCGGGGAGCTGTTTTTT.

The chain joins TRBV30 to TRBJ1-6, with D uncertain. Germline values: CDR1 GTSNPN, CDR2 SVGIG (reference sequence). The CDR3 is made up of 15 amino acids. V lost 3 bases and J 8 bases, leaving 17 bases between the germline ends. The CDR3 here is CAWRMGVAADSPLHF. CDR3 bases: TGTGCCTGGAGGATGGGTGTAGCCGCCGATTCACCCCTCCACTTT.

In this sample, this clone turned up a few times. J is TRBJ1-1 and V is TRBV2; the D gene is possibly TRBD1 (5 bases). The V and J ends lost 2 bases and 1 base respectively, with 11 bases between them. Germline V gene data show CDR1 as SNHLY and CDR2 as FYNNEI. The CDR3 sequence is 15 residues long. As DNA, the CDR3 is TGTGCCAGCAGTGAATTAGGGGCAGAGAACACTGAAGCTTTCTTT. Residues: CASSELGAENTEAFF.

The chain links TRBV30 to TRBJ1-6; weak D call: TRBD1 (5 bases). Germline lookup yields CDR1 GTSNPN and CDR2 SVGIG (reference sequence). CDR3 length equals 14 residues. V was shortened by 1 base and J by 8 bases, with 12 bases between the two germline ends. CDR3 residues: CAWSEGATDSPLHF. CDR3 nucleotides: TGTGCCTGGAGTGAAGGGGCCACCGATTCACCCCTCCACTTT. Combining the CDR3 with reference TRBV30 and TRBJ1-6 gives the whole variable domain SQTIHQWPATLVQPVGSPLSLECTVEGTSNPNLYWYRQAAGRGLQLLFYSVGIGQISSEVPQNLSASRPQDRQFILSSKKLLLSDSGFYLCAWSEGATDSPLHFGNGTRLTVT.

Comments on this clone: Possible read error: a much larger clone is one base away. The V call is TRBV4-1, the J call TRBJ2-7; 11 positions match TRBD2. This CDR3 region has 15 residues. Germline V CDR1 and CDR2: MGHRA, YSYEKL. V was clipped by 5 bases and J by 5 bases; unmatched bases: 8. In DNA form, the CDR3 reads TGCGCCAGCAGCGCCACTAGCGGGAGTTTCAACGAGCAGTACTTC. It codes for CASSATSGSFNEQYF.

The J gene is TRBJ2-5, the V gene TRBV5-6; TRBD2 is a possible D gene (5 bases). CDR3 length: 13 residues. Germline CDR1 and CDR2: SGHDT and YYEEEE. V lost 2 bases and J 4 bases, leaving 9 bases between the germline ends. The CDR3 is CASSLGRRETQYF. The DNA of the CDR3 is TGTGCCAGCAGCTTAGGGAGACGAGAGACCCAGTACTTC.

This clone was detected a few times. J is TRBJ2-1 and V is TRBV30, with TRBD1 matching 10 bases. Per the germline V gene, CDR1 is GTSNPN and CDR2 is SVGIG (reference sequence). With 4 bases clipped from V and 15 bases from J, the junction kept 15 bases outside the gene matches. The CDR3 spans 14 residues. The CDR3 bases are TGTGCCTGGAACGAGCCCGGGACAGGGGAAGACGGGTTCTTC. Translation gives CAWNEPGTGEDGFF.

This clone was observed a few times. The chain couples TRBV7-8 to TRBJ1-2, with 10 bases fitting TRBD1. The CDR3 consists of 15 residues. Germline trimming cut 5 bases from V and 6 bases from J; bases unmatched to any gene: 9. Germline values: CDR1 SGHVS, CDR2 FQNEAQ. As DNA, the CDR3 is TGTGCCAGCAGCGAGGGACAGGGGAGGGCCAATGGCTACACCTTC. Protein: CASSEGQGRANGYTF. The whole variable domain, remainder taken from reference TRBV7-8 and TRBJ1-2, is GAGVSQSPRYKVAKRGQDVALRCDPISGHVSLFWYQQALGQGPEFLTYFQNEAQLDKSGLPSDRFFAERPEGSVSTLKIQRTQQEDSAVYLCASSEGQGRANGYTFGSGTRLTVV.

The V gene is TRBV6-5, the J gene TRBJ1-2; 11 nucleotides align to TRBD1. After removal of 7 bases from V and 5 bases from J, the junction contained 6 bases not matched to a gene. CDR1 is MNHEY, CDR2 SVGAGI, per germline. This CDR3 comprises 14 residues. The DNA of the CDR3 is TGTGCCAGCACCCAGGACAGGGGGCATTATGGCTACACCTTC. Protein product: CASTQDRGHYGYTF.

The V gene is TRBV7-3, the J gene TRBJ1-6; tentative D call: TRBD1 (5 bases). CDR3 length equals 13 residues. CDR1 SGHTA and CDR2 FQGTGA come from the germline V gene. V lost 7 bases and J lost 7, with 11 bases in between. CDR3 in amino acids: CASKSGGNSPLHF. CDR3 bases: TGTGCCAGCAAATCCGGGGGGAATTCACCCCTCCACTTT.

The chain joins TRBV18 to TRBJ2-7, with 12 bases aligning to TRBD1. V shed 2 bases and J 6 bases; nucleotides not matched to a gene: 5. This CDR3 comprises 15 residues. CDR1 KGHSH and CDR2 LQKENI come from the germline V gene. The CDR3 region has the DNA TGTGCCAGCTCACCAGCCGGGACAGGGGGCGCCGAGCAGTACTTC. The encoded protein is CASSPAGTGGAEQYF.

The genes are TRBV7-3 and TRBJ2-7, with 10 bases identical to TRBD1. CDR3 length: 15 residues. Germline CDR1 is SGHTA and CDR2 is FQGTGA. Germline trimming cut 4 bases from V and 5 bases from J; bases unmatched to any gene: 8. The CDR3 bases are TGTGCCAGCAGCTCTCCCGGGACAGGGGATCACGAGCAGTACTTC. Translation: CASSSPGTGDHEQYF.

This clone has just one count. The rearrangement uses TRBV2 and TRBJ2-3, with 9 bases aligning to TRBD2. Germline lookup yields CDR1 SNHLY and CDR2 FYNNEI. CDR3 length equals 16 residues. J lost 4 bases, V lost 6 bases, and 11 bases had no gene match. The CDR3 sequence: CASSLTSGEGADTQYF. CDR3 bases: TGTGCCAGCAGCCTGACTAGCGGAGAGGGTGCAGATACGCAGTATTTT. Drawing the rest from reference TRBV2 and TRBJ2-3, the complete variable domain is EPEVTQTPSHQVTQMGQEVILRCVPISNHLYFYWYRQILGQKVEFLVSFYNNEISEKSEIFDDQFSVERPDGSNFTLKIRSTKLEDSAMYFCASSLTSGEGADTQYFGPGTRLTVL.

J is TRBJ1-1 and V is TRBV4-1; 9 positions match TRBD1. Germline V gene data show CDR1 as MGHRA and CDR2 as YSYEKL. The J segment lost 1 base and the V segment lost 10 bases, leaving 4 bases of the junction unmatched. This CDR3 region has 13 residues. CDR3 residues: CATRQGENTEAFF. The CDR3 nucleotides are TGCGCCACCCGACAGGGGGAGAACACTGAAGCTTTCTTT.

The chain uses TRBV19 and TRBJ2-5; 7 nucleotides align to TRBD2. CDR3 length: 15 residues. The germline CDR1 and CDR2 sequences are LNHDA and SQIVND (reference sequence). V lost 6 bases, J lost 5 bases, and 12 bases stayed unmatched. The CDR3 DNA is TGTGCCAGTAGCACAGGAATAGCGGGTTTTGAGACCCAGTACTTC. Translated: CASSTGIAGFETQYF.

V and J are TRBV6-5 and TRBJ2-3; D is undetermined. This CDR3 is 11 amino acids long. V gave up 6 bases and J gave up 6 bases, with 7 bases separating them. Per germline, CDR1 MNHEY and CDR2 SVGAGI. The CDR3 coding sequence is TGTGCCAGCAGCCCCGAGGATACGCAGTATTTT. This sequence encodes CASSPEDTQYF.